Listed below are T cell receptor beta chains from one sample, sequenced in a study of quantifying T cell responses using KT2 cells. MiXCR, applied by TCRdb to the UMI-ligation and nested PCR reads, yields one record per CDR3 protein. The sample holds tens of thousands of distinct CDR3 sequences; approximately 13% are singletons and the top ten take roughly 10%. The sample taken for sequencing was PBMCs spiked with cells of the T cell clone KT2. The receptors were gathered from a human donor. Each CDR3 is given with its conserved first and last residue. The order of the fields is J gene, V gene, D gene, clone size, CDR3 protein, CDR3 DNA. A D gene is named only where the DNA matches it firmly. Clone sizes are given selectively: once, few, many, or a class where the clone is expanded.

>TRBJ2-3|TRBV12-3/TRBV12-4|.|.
CASSRDLGDTQYF
TGTGCCAGCAGTCGGGACTTAGGAGATACGCAGTATTTT
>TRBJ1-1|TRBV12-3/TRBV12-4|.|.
CASSLALGGQAENTEAFF
TGTGCCAGCAGTTTAGCGCTGGGTGGGCAGGCAGAGAACACTGAAGCTTTCTTT
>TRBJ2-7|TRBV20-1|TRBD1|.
CSAAGQGYEQYF
TGCAGTGCTGCGGGACAGGGGTACGAGCAGTACTTC
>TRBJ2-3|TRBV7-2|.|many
CASSLALATRPQEQYF
TGTGCCAGCAGCTTAGCGCTGGCTACCAGACCCCAGGAGCAGTATTTT
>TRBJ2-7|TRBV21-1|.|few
CASTLYQNYEQYF
TGTGCCAGCACCTTGTATCAAAATTACGAGCAGTACTTC
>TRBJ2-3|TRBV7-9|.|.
CASSLIQDTQYF
TGTGCCAGCAGCTTAATACAGGATACGCAGTATTTT
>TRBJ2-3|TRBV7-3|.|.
CASKEWNPPLDTQYF
TGTGCCAGCAAAGAATGGAATCCCCCATTAGATACGCAGTATTTT
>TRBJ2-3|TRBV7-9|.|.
CASSLQDTQYF
TGTGCCAGCAGCTTACAGGATACGCAGTATTTT
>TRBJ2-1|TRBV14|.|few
CASSQDWGGEQFF
TGTGCCAGCAGCCAAGATTGGGGTGGGGAGCAGTTCTTC
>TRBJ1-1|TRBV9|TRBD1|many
CASSSYRGANTEAFF
TGTGCCAGCAGCTCGTACAGGGGGGCGAACACTGAAGCTTTCTTT
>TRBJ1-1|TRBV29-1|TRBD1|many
CSVGRTGVTAEAFF
TGCAGCGTTGGAAGAACAGGGGTCACAGCTGAAGCTTTCTTT
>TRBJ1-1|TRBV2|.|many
CASSEFLNTEAFF
TGTGCCAGCAGTGAATTCTTGAACACTGAAGCTTTCTTT
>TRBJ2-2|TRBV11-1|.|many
CASSLGFGRAELFF
TGTGCCAGCAGCTTAGGATTCGGGCGCGCGGAGCTGTTTTTT
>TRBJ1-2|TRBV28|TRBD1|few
CASSLNDRAWGYTF
TGTGCCAGCAGTTTAAATGACAGGGCTTGGGGCTACACCTTC
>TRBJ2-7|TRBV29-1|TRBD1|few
CSARDSQTYEQYF
TGCAGCGCTCGGGACAGCCAGACCTACGAGCAGTACTTC
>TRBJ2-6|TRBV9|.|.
CASSVVTGGANVLTF
TGTGCCAGCAGCGTAGTTACGGGCGGGGCCAACGTCCTGACTTTC
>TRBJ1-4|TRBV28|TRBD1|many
CASSSQATGLREKLFF
TGTGCCAGCAGTTCTCAGGCGACAGGGTTAAGAGAAAAACTGTTTTTT
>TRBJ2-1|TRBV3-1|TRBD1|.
CASSRDRGYYNEQFF
TGTGCCAGCAGCAGGGACAGGGGTTACTACAATGAGCAGTTCTTC
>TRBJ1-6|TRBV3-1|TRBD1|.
CASSQGGQGSTGSPLHF
TGTGCCAGCAGCCAAGGGGGACAGGGTTCGACGGGTTCACCCCTCCACTTT
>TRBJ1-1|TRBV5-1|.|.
CASRRVSDTEAFF
TGCGCCAGCAGGAGGGTATCGGACACTGAAGCTTTCTTT
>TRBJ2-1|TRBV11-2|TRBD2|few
CASSLLTSGPMGEQFF
TGTGCCAGCAGCTTACTGACTAGCGGTCCAATGGGTGAGCAGTTCTTC
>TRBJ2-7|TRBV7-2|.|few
CASSLAPGRSSYEQYF
TGTGCCAGCAGCTTAGCGCCGGGGAGAAGCTCCTACGAGCAGTACTTC
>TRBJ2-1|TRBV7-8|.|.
CASSFSQGKNNEQFF
TGTGCCAGCAGCTTTAGTCAGGGGAAGAACAATGAGCAGTTCTTC
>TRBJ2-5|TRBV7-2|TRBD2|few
CASGTRGLAGDQETQYF
TGTGCCAGCGGCACTAGGGGACTAGCGGGGGACCAAGAGACCCAGTACTTC
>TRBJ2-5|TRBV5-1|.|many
CASSYQETQYF
TGCGCCAGCAGCTACCAAGAGACCCAGTACTTC
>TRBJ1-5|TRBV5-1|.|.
CASSLEGSNQPQHF
TGCGCCAGCAGCTTGGAGGGTAGCAATCAGCCCCAGCATTTT
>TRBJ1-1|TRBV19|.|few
CASNVQSSFTEAFF
TGTGCCAGTAATGTGCAGAGCTCATTCACTGAAGCTTTCTTT
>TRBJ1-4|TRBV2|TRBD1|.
CASSGGTGWTNEKLFF
TGTGCCAGCAGCGGTGGGACAGGGTGGACTAATGAAAAACTGTTTTTT
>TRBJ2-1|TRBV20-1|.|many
CSARTDPSNEQFF
TGCAGTGCTAGAACTGATCCTAGCAATGAGCAGTTCTTC